This paragraph covers one T cell receptor (beta chain) sequence. The antigen is unknown. Germline assignment: CDR1 LNHDA and CDR2 SQIVND (reference sequence). CDR3 size: 15 residues. Trimming at V came to 4 bases and at J to 3 bases, leaving 8 bases not matched to a gene. The data were taken from a study of T cells in localized non-small cell lung cancer. The data were produced by immunoSEQ multiplex PCR, yet TCRdb's version contains in-frame clones alone and is incomplete. The sample records roughly 20,000 clones, about 89% being singletons. Points from the study as a whole: Heterogeneity within the tumor remains possible, as just one region underwent sequencing. Elevated blood T cell density was associated with longer overall survival.

This sample comprised peripheral blood, obtained before any cancer treatment. The rearrangement links TRBV19 to TRBJ2-7; 8 positions agree with TRBD1. The receptor was derived from a woman aged 40-69 years with stage I lung adenocarcinoma. The CDR3 bases are TGTGCCAGTAGTAGCCGACAGGGGAGATACTACGAGCAGTACTTC. It codes for CASSSRQGRYYEQYF.